Listed below are T cell receptor beta chains from one sample, sequenced in a study of Ad26.COV2.S vaccination and SARS-CoV-2 variants. Libraries were prepared by immunoSEQ multiplex PCR; TCRdb keeps only in-frame clonotypes and omits some of them. The sample has about 440,000 clones, 87% seen once; the top ten hold roughly 12%. Sequenced material: peripheral blood, taken in a trial of Ad26.COV2.S vaccine versus placebo. The receptors derive from a person between 18 and 60 years old who received the Ad26.COV2.S COVID-19 vaccine or a placebo. The CDR3 runs from the conserved cysteine through the conserved F or W. A D gene is named only where the DNA matches it firmly. Size is omitted from some rows. Given values are once, few, many or a class for expanded clones.

J gene	V gene	clone size	CDR3 length	D gene	CDR3 DNA	CDR3 protein
TRBJ1-1	TRBV6-5	.	14	.	TGTGCCAGCATGACCCAAGGGGGGCGACTGGAAGCTTTCTTT	CASMTQGGRLEAFF
TRBJ1-5	TRBV28	.	17	.	TGTGCCAGCAGTTTCTGGGGTGGACAAGATAGCAATCAGCCCCAGCATTTT	CASSFWGGQDSNQPQHF
TRBJ2-7	TRBV28	few	12	.	TGTGCCAGCAGTTTTACCACGACAGAGCAGTACTTC	CASSFTTTEQYF
TRBJ2-1	TRBV28	.	15	.	TGTGCCAGCAGTTTAGAGGGAAGCTCCTACAATGAGCAGTTCTTC	CASSLEGSSYNEQFF
TRBJ1-2	TRBV4-2	.	14	.	TGTGCCAGCAGCCAAGCCGGGGCCGTCGGGGGCTACACCTTC	CASSQAGAVGGYTF
TRBJ1-2	TRBV4-2	.	15	.	TGTGCCAGCAGCCCAACCGGACAGTCTAACTATGGCTACACCTTC	CASSPTGQSNYGYTF
TRBJ1-1	TRBV19	.	16	.	TGTGCCACCCTCCTTGCGGGCGCCTGGCGTAGTTCTGAAGCTTTCTTT	CATLLAGAWRSSEAFF
TRBJ2-7	TRBV4-2	few	12	.	TGTGCCAGCAGCCAAAACGCCTACGAGCAGTACTTC	CASSQNAYEQYF
TRBJ2-1	TRBV4-2	.	15	.	TGTGCCAGCAGCCTTATAGTCAGCTCCTACAATGAGCAGTTCTTC	CASSLIVSSYNEQFF
TRBJ2-1	TRBV4-1	.	15	.	TGCGCCAGCAGCCAAGACTCCGGTTCCTACAATGAGCAGTTCTTC	CASSQDSGSYNEQFF
TRBJ1-6	TRBV4-2	.	15	.	TGTGCCAGCAGCCCGTCCCGGACCCTCGATTCACCCCTCCACTTT	CASSPSRTLDSPLHF
TRBJ2-2	TRBV19	.	17	TRBD2	TGTGCCAGTAGTATTCGGGGGGGCGTGGTGAACACCGGGGAGCTGTTTTTT	CASSIRGGVVNTGELFF
TRBJ2-2	TRBV7-6	.	18	TRBD2	TGTGCCAGCAGCTTAGCGGGACTAGCGGGAGTCGGGGCCGGGGAGCTGTTTTTT	CASSLAGLAGVGAGELFF
TRBJ2-2	TRBV2	.	13	.	TGTGCCAGCAGGGGCACCCTTAGCGGGGAGCTGTTTTTT	CASRGTLSGELFF
TRBJ2-1	TRBV7-9	.	16	.	TGTGCCAGCAGCGCCCGGGGGGCCTCCTCCTACAATGAGCAGTTCTTC	CASSARGASSYNEQFF
TRBJ1-2	TRBV5-6	.	13	.	TGTGCCAGCAGCTCCCGGACCCTGGGCCAATACACCTTC	CASSSRTLGQYTF
TRBJ1-1	TRBV6-5	once	14	TRBD1	TGTGCCAGCAGTCCGAGGACAGGGGACACTGAAGCTTTCTTT	CASSPRTGDTEAFF
TRBJ2-3	TRBV24-1	once	11	.	TGTGCCACCAGTGATATAAATACGCAGTATTTT	CATSDINTQYF
TRBJ2-2	TRBV9	.	16	.	TGTGCCAGCAGCCTTTCGACCGGGGCAACCACCGGGGAGCTGTTTTTT	CASSLSTGATTGELFF
TRBJ1-6	TRBV11-2	once	13	.	TGTGCCAGCACCCCCTACAGGGATTCACCCCTCCACTTT	CASTPYRDSPLHF
TRBJ2-5	TRBV9	.	14	TRBD2	TGTGCCAGCAGCGAGGGACTAAGGGAAGAGACCCAGTACTTC	CASSEGLREETQYF
TRBJ1-5	TRBV5-6	.	15	TRBD1	TGTGCCAGCAGCTTAGGGGGCGCCGGCAATCAGCCCCAGCATTTT	CASSLGGAGNQPQHF
TRBJ2-5	TRBV5-4	.	16	.	TGTGCCAGCAGCTTAGACGGGGTCGCAGGACAAGAGACCCAGTACTTC	CASSLDGVAGQETQYF
TRBJ1-2	TRBV24-1	once	12	.	TGTGCCACCAGTGACAGGGATATTGGCTACACCTTC	CATSDRDIGYTF
TRBJ2-1	TRBV11-1	.	13	.	TGTGCCAGCAGCCAGAACTTTGGGGATGAGCAGTTCTTC	CASSQNFGDEQFF
TRBJ2-7	TRBV27	.	17	TRBD2	TGTGCCAGCAGTTCCGAGAAACTAGCGGGAATCGTCGGCGAGCAGTACTTC	CASSSEKLAGIVGEQYF
TRBJ1-2	TRBV5-4	.	15	.	TGTGCCAGCAGCTCCCGGCCGGGGGCGAGGTATGGCTACACCTTC	CASSSRPGARYGYTF
TRBJ1-1	TRBV28	.	14	.	TGTGCCAGCAGACCCCGGGGGGTGAAGACTGAAGCTTTCTTT	CASRPRGVKTEAFF
TRBJ1-1	TRBV28	.	14	TRBD1	TGTGCCAGCAGACCTACAGGGGGTGCAACTGAAGCTTTCTTT	CASRPTGGATEAFF
TRBJ2-5	TRBV6-5	.	14	.	TGTGCCAGCAGTCCCGGGACGCTGGGAGAGACCCAGTACTTC	CASSPGTLGETQYF
TRBJ2-5	TRBV14	.	14	.	TGTGCCAGCAGCCAAGTGGTTGGGGCCCGGACCCAGTACTTC	CASSQVVGARTQYF
TRBJ2-7	TRBV10-3	.	13	.	TGTGCCATCACGCCGGTTCTTCCCTACGAGCAGTACTTC	CAITPVLPYEQYF
TRBJ1-1	TRBV28	.	10	.	TGTGCCAGCAGTGTTACTGAAGCTTTCTTT	CASSVTEAFF
TRBJ2-2	TRBV29-1	.	16	.	TGCAGCGTTGAACAACCTGGAGGTGGGTCGACCGGGGAGCTGTTTTTT	CSVEQPGGGSTGELFF
TRBJ2-7	TRBV18	.	13	TRBD2	TGTGCCAGCTCATCGACGGGGGGGAACGAGCAGTACTTC	CASSSTGGNEQYF
TRBJ2-7	TRBV4-3	.	16	.	TGCGCCAGCAGCCAATATAGTCCGGGGCCTACCTACGAGCAGTACTTC	CASSQYSPGPTYEQYF
TRBJ1-1	TRBV7-2	once	15	TRBD1	TGTGCCAGCAGCCGGGGAGGACAGGGATACTCTGAAGCTTTCTTT	CASSRGGQGYSEAFF
TRBJ1-2	TRBV30	once	16	.	TGTGCCTGGAGTGTAAATAGGGGCGGTGCTAACTATGGCTACACCTTC	CAWSVNRGGANYGYTF
TRBJ1-3	TRBV19	.	15	.	TGTGCCAGTAGTCCAGGTGGTACTTCTGGAAACACCATATATTTT	CASSPGGTSGNTIYF
TRBJ1-2	TRBV27	.	14	TRBD1	TGTGCCAGCACCACCTTGACAGGGGAGGGCGGCTACACCTTC	CASTTLTGEGGYTF
TRBJ2-1	TRBV7-2	.	15	.	TGTGCCAGCAGCCCACCTAGGATTGGGGACAATGAGCAGTTCTTC	CASSPPRIGDNEQFF
TRBJ1-5	TRBV29-1	.	12	.	TGCAGCGTTGCGGGGGGCGATCAGCCCCAGCATTTT	CSVAGGDQPQHF
TRBJ2-3	TRBV7-8	.	16	TRBD2	TGTGCCAGCAGCCCCACCCGAGCGGGAAACCCAGATACGCAGTATTTT	CASSPTRAGNPDTQYF
TRBJ1-1	TRBV9	.	13	.	TGTGCCAGCAGCGTAGGAGGGAGCACTGAAGCTTTCTTT	CASSVGGSTEAFF
TRBJ2-2	TRBV12-3/TRBV12-4	.	13	.	TGTGCCAGCAGTTTAGGCCGAGGCGGGGAGCTGTTTTTT	CASSLGRGGELFF